This T cell receptor (beta chain) stems from a study of response to subunit inactivated influenza vaccine. The study, taken as a whole, reports: Only a handful of new T cells, the authors suggested, are recruited with each seasonal influenza vaccination.

TCRdb recomputed calls from the RT-PCR reads with MiXCR, one row per CDR3 protein. The sample carries 500,000 or so distinct CDR3 sequences, 16% recorded once. This clonotype has more than one count but fewer than ten. Its antigen is unidentified. The CDR3 runs 13 residues. Germline trimming cut 4 bases from V and 13 bases from J; bases unmatched to any gene: 13. Germline lookup yields CDR1 SGHRS and CDR2 YFSETQ. Sequenced material: CD4+ T cells sorted from PBMCs, taken about 23 months after vaccination. This receptor was identified in a man in his fifties or sixties who received an inactivated influenza vaccine. The chain combines TRBV5-1 with TRBJ1-2; 7 bases fit TRBD1. DNA for the CDR3: TGCGCCAGCAGCCCATCGAGGGTCGACAGGGCCACCTTC. This sequence encodes CASSPSRVDRATF.